The rows below give T cell receptor beta chains drawn from one sample of a study of T cell repertoires in cytomegalovirus infection. One entry per CDR3 protein results from TCRdb running MiXCR on the reads. This table holds 100,000 to 150,000 distinct CDR3 sequences, around 32% found once. No antigen is known for these receptors. Specimen: CD8+ T cells from cultured PBMCs, collected from culture after CMV antigen stimulation. The receptors shown here come from a human donor in good health (CMV status not recorded). Some clones in this sample may be carry-over from other donors' samples. CDR3s include the opening cysteine and the closing phenylalanine or tryptophan. Each record gives: J gene, V gene, D gene, clone size, CDR3 length, CDR3 DNA, CDR3 protein. A D gene is named only where the DNA matches it firmly. Only some rows state a clone size, as once, few, many or a class for expanded clones.

TRBJ2-7 | TRBV4-2 | TRBD2 | - | 20 | TGTGCCAGCAGCCAAGATTCAGTGCTAGCGGGGGGCTCGTGGTCCTACGAGCAGTACTTC | CASSQDSVLAGGSWSYEQYF
TRBJ1-1 | TRBV6-1 | - | - | 14 | TGTGCCAGCAGTTTCTCCAGGGGGAACACTGAAGCTTTCTTT | CASSFSRGNTEAFF
TRBJ1-2 | TRBV29-1 | - | - | 14 | TGCAGCGCCATCCTGGGGGAGTCTAACTATGGCTACACCTTC | CSAILGESNYGYTF
TRBJ2-5 | TRBV2 | - | - | 15 | TGTGCCAGCAGTGGAACTACAGGTATTCAAGAGACCCAGTACTTC | CASSGTTGIQETQYF
TRBJ1-1 | TRBV7-9 | - | - | 15 | TGTGCCAGCAGCTCCCGGACTTTTATGAACACTGAAGCTTTCTTT | CASSSRTFMNTEAFF
TRBJ2-5 | TRBV7-2 | TRBD2 | few | 16 | TGTGCCAGCAGCTTAGCGCTAGCGGGGGTCCAAGAGACCCAGTACTTC | CASSLALAGVQETQYF
TRBJ2-7 | TRBV27 | - | - | 15 | TGTGCCAGCAGTTTAAATCGGAGGGCCCGTTACGAGCAGTACTTC | CASSLNRRARYEQYF
TRBJ2-5 | TRBV7-9 | - | many | 12 | TGTGCCAGCAGCTTGGATCAAGAGACCCAGTACTTC | CASSLDQETQYF
TRBJ2-7 | TRBV7-9 | - | - | 13 | TGTGCCAGCAGCTTAGACATTTCCTACGAGCAGTACTTC | CASSLDISYEQYF
TRBJ2-1 | TRBV7-2 | TRBD1 | - | 14 | TGTGCCAGCAGCTTATCCCTTACAGGGGACGTGCAGTTCTTC | CASSLSLTGDVQFF
TRBJ2-1 | TRBV6-8 | TRBD2 | - | 19 | TGTGCCAGCAGTAGGCCAGCGGGGGCGTCCACTCGCTCCTACAATGAGCAGTTCTTC | CASSRPAGASTRSYNEQFF
TRBJ2-7 | TRBV28 | TRBD1 | many | 15 | TGTGCCAGCAGTTCTCCAGGGGGCGAATCCTACGAGCAGTACTTC | CASSSPGGESYEQYF
TRBJ2-3 | TRBV7-9 | - | many | 14 | TGTGCCAGCAGCCCCGAGGATTTCGCAGATACGCAGTATTTT | CASSPEDFADTQYF
TRBJ1-1 | TRBV19 | - | few | 15 | TGTGCCAGTAGTATAGGGGGACAACGGTGGGCTGAAGCTTTCTTT | CASSIGGQRWAEAFF
TRBJ1-2 | TRBV6-1 | - | - | 17 | TGTGCCAGCAGTGAATTATGGAGGCGCCCCGACCACTATGGCTACACCTTC | CASSELWRRPDHYGYTF
TRBJ2-1 | TRBV12-3/TRBV12-4 | - | - | 13 | TGTGCCAGCACGGGACTGGACCGGAATGAGCAGTTCTTC | CASTGLDRNEQFF
TRBJ2-7 | TRBV20-1 | - | few | 14 | TGCAGTGCTAGCGAGTCCGGGGGCTACTACGAGCAGTACTTC | CSASESGGYYEQYF
TRBJ2-6 | TRBV6-6 | - | - | 17 | TGTGCCAGCAGTTACTCGGTCCCCACCTCTGGGGCCAACGTCCTGACTTTC | CASSYSVPTSGANVLTF
TRBJ2-5 | TRBV11-1 | - | - | 12 | TGTGCCAGCAGCCCACCGGCAGAGACCCAGTACTTC | CASSPPAETQYF
TRBJ2-7 | TRBV28 | TRBD1 | few | 15 | TGTGCCAGCAGTTTATACCAGGACAGGGCCGGCGAGCAGTACTTC | CASSLYQDRAGEQYF
TRBJ1-1 | TRBV5-6 | - | few | 16 | TGTGCCAGCAGCCGACCCCCGATGGGATTGAACACTGAAGCTTTCTTT | CASSRPPMGLNTEAFF
TRBJ2-3 | TRBV2 | TRBD2 | - | 17 | TGTGCCAGCGATGAGGGGGTTTCTAGCGGGGGAACAGATACGCAGTATTTT | CASDEGVSSGGTDTQYF
TRBJ1-3 | TRBV11-2 | - | - | 16 | TGTGCCAGCAGCTTAATGGGGGGCGCCTCTGGAAACACCATATATTTT | CASSLMGGASGNTIYF
TRBJ2-5 | TRBV5-1 | - | many | 14 | TGCGCCAGCAGCCTGGAGGGTTACCAAGAGACCCAGTACTTC | CASSLEGYQETQYF
TRBJ1-4 | TRBV7-6 | - | - | 14 | TGTGCCAGCAGCTTAGATATAGGGGATGAAAAACTGTTTTTT | CASSLDIGDEKLFF
TRBJ1-4 | TRBV7-6 | TRBD1 | - | 14 | TGTGCCAGCAGCTTATGGCAGGGGGATGAAAAACTGTTTTTT | CASSLWQGDEKLFF
TRBJ2-1 | TRBV5-3 | - | - | 16 | TGTGCCAGCACCTCGGGGCGGGACACTAGTATCTATGAGCAGTTCTTC | CASTSGRDTSIYEQFF
TRBJ2-1 | TRBV7-2 | TRBD1 | many | 12 | TGTGCCAGCAGCCTGAGGGGGCGAGAGCAGTTCTTC | CASSLRGREQFF
TRBJ2-5 | TRBV12-3/TRBV12-4 | TRBD2 | - | 17 | TGTGCCAGCAGTCCCGGACTAGCGGGAGGCAGGGGGGAGACCCAGTACTTC | CASSPGLAGGRGETQYF
TRBJ1-6 | TRBV6-6 | - | - | 14 | TGTGCCAGCAGGGAGGGACCGCTAAATTCACCCCTCCACTTT | CASREGPLNSPLHF
TRBJ1-1 | TRBV27 | TRBD1 | - | 18 | TGTGCCAGCAGTTTCACGGACAGGGAAATGATGATGAACACTGAAGCTTTCTTT | CASSFTDREMMMNTEAFF
TRBJ2-3 | TRBV7-6 | TRBD1 | many | 18 | TGTGCCAGCAGCCCTCGGGACAGGGGGCGTCTACGCACAGATACGCAGTATTTT | CASSPRDRGRLRTDTQYF
TRBJ2-1 | TRBV5-4 | - | - | 11 | TGTGCCAGCAGCCGGGACTATGAGCAGTTCTTC | CASSRDYEQFF
TRBJ2-2 | TRBV7-6 | TRBD2 | few | 16 | TGTGCCAGCAGCCACAGAGGGACTAGTGACACCGGGGAGCTGTTTTTT | CASSHRGTSDTGELFF
TRBJ1-1 | TRBV7-3 | TRBD1 | few | 16 | TGTGCCAGCAGCCCATCCGACAGGGGGCCGAACACTGAAGCTTTCTTT | CASSPSDRGPNTEAFF
TRBJ1-5 | TRBV7-2 | TRBD1 | many | 13 | TGTGCCAGCAGCTTTGACAGGGACCAGCCCCAGCATTTT | CASSFDRDQPQHF
TRBJ1-2 | TRBV7-9 | - | few | 15 | TGTGCCAGCAGCTCTCCAGGGTACGTTGGTGATGGCTACACCTTC | CASSSPGYVGDGYTF
TRBJ2-7 | TRBV10-3 | - | many | 18 | TGTGCCATCAGTGGGGGCGCAGGCACTAACGGACCGATGGGCGAGCAGTACTTC | CAISGGAGTNGPMGEQYF
TRBJ1-5 | TRBV5-6 | - | - | 15 | TGTGCCAGCAGCTTCTCCGGTGGGGGATCCCAGCCCCAGCATTTT | CASSFSGGGSQPQHF
TRBJ2-6 | TRBV2 | TRBD1 | few | 16 | TGTGCCAGCAGTGATCCAGGGGGCTCTGGGGCCAACGTCCTGACTTTC | CASSDPGGSGANVLTF
TRBJ2-5 | TRBV9 | - | - | 15 | TGTGCCAGCAGCCCCAGCGGAGGGTCCGGAGAGACCCAGTACTTC | CASSPSGGSGETQYF
TRBJ1-2 | TRBV4-3 | TRBD1 | - | 16 | TGCGCCAGCAGCCAAGGGGCTACAGGGGGTGTATATGGCTACACCTTC | CASSQGATGGVYGYTF
TRBJ2-7 | TRBV7-6 | - | few | 12 | TGTGCCAGCAGCTTAGTCGATTTCGAGCAGTACTTC | CASSLVDFEQYF
TRBJ2-5 | TRBV6-5 | - | - | 16 | TGTGCCAGCAGTTACTCGGTGTTTCTTACAGAAGAGACCCAGTACTTC | CASSYSVFLTEETQYF
TRBJ1-5 | TRBV6-1 | - | few | 13 | TGTGCCAGCAGTGAGGGCAGACATCAGCCCCAGCATTTT | CASSEGRHQPQHF
TRBJ2-7 | TRBV7-2 | TRBD1 | - | 15 | TGTGCCAGCAGCCTAACTCAGACAGGGCGGTACGAGCAGTACTTC | CASSLTQTGRYEQYF
TRBJ2-1 | TRBV4-1 | - | few | 14 | TGCGCCAGCAGCCAAGATGGGGGCCTCAATGAGCAGTTCTTC | CASSQDGGLNEQFF
TRBJ1-1 | TRBV7-2 | - | many | 14 | TGTGCCAGCAGCTTAATGGGTCTGAACACTGAAGCTTTCTTT | CASSLMGLNTEAFF
TRBJ1-2 | TRBV27 | TRBD1 | few | 14 | TGTGCCAGCAGTTTATTGGGACAGGTGGGGGGCTACACCTTC | CASSLLGQVGGYTF
TRBJ1-5 | TRBV27 | - | - | 14 | TGTGCCAGCAATTCCGGGTTTAGCAATCAGCCCCAGCATTTT | CASNSGFSNQPQHF
TRBJ2-3 | TRBV20-1 | TRBD2 | - | 18 | TGCAGTGCTTCGGGACTAGCGGGGGGGCATTCTAGCACAGATACGCAGTATTTT | CSASGLAGGHSSTDTQYF
TRBJ2-3 | TRBV7-2 | TRBD2 | - | 17 | TGTGCCAGCAGCCGGCCATCCCTAGCGGGGAATGTGGATACGCAGTATTTT | CASSRPSLAGNVDTQYF